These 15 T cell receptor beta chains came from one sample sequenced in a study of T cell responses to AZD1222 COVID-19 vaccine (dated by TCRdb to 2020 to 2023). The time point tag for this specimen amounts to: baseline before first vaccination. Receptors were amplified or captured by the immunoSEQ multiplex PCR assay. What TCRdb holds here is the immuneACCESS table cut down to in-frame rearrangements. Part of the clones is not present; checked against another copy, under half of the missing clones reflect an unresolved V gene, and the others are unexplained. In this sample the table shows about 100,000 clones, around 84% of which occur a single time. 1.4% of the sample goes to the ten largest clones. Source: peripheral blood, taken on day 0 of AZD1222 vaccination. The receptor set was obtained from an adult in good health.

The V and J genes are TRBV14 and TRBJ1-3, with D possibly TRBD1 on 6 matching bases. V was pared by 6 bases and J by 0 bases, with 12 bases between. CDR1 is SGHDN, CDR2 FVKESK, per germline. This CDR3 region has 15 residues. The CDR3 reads CASSSGQSSGNTIYF. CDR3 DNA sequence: TGTGCCAGCAGTTCCGGACAGAGCTCTGGAAACACCATATATTTT. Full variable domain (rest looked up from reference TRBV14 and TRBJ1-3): EAGVTQFPSHSVIEKGQTVTLRCDPISGHDNLYWYRRVMGKEIKFLLHFVKESKQDESGMPNNRFLAERTGGTYSTLKVQPAELEDSGVYFCASSSGQSSGNTIYFGEGSWLTVV.

The DNA of the CDR3 is TGCGCCAGCAGCCAAGCTAGGGGGTTATTTGAGACCCAGTACTTC. Translating gives CASSQARGLFETQYF. The V and J genes are TRBV4-1 and TRBJ2-5, with D maybe TRBD1 (6 bases). The CDR3 sequence is 15 residues long. Germline V lookup: CDR1 MGHRA, CDR2 YSYEKL. Deletions cut 1 base from V and 5 bases from J, with 14 bases between.

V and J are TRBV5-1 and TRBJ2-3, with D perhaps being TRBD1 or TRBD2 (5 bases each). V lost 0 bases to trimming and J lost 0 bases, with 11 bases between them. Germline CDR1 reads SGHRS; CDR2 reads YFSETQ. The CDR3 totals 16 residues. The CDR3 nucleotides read TGCGCCAGCAGCTTGGCCGGGACGGTGAGCACAGATACGCAGTATTTT. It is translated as CASSLAGTVSTDTQYF. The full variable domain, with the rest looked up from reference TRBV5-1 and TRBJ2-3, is KAGVTQTPRYLIKTRGQQVTLSCSPISGHRSVSWYQQTPGQGLQFLFEYFSETQRNKGNFPGRFSGRQFSNSRSEMNVSTLELGDSALYLCASSLAGTVSTDTQYFGPGTRLTVL.

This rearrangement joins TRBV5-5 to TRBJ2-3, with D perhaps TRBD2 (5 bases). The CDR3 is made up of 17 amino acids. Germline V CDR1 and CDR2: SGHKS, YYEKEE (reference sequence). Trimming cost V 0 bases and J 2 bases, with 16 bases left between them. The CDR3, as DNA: TGTGCCAGCAGCTTGGTCCCTGAAAGCGGATACACAGATACGCAGTATTTT. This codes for CASSLVPESGYTDTQYF.

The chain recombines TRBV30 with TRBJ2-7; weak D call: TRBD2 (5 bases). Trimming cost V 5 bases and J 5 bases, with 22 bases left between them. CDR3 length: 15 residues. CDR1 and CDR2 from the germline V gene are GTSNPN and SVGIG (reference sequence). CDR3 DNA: TGTGCCTGGTCCCCCCGTGGGAGACGGAAGGACGAGCAGTACTTC. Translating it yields CAWSPRGRRKDEQYF.

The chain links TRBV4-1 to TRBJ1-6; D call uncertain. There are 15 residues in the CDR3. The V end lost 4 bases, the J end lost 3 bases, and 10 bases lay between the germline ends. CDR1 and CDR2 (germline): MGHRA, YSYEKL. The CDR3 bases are TGCGCCAGCAGCCTCGGCCAGGACTATAATTCACCCCTCCACTTT. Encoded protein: CASSLGQDYNSPLHF.

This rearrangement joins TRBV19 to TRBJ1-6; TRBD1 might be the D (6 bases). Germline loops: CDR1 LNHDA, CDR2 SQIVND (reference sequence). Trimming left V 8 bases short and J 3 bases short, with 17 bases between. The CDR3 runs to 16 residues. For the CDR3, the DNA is TGTGCCAGTGGGGACTCCGGACAGATCTATAATTCACCCCTCCACTTT. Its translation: CASGDSGQIYNSPLHF.

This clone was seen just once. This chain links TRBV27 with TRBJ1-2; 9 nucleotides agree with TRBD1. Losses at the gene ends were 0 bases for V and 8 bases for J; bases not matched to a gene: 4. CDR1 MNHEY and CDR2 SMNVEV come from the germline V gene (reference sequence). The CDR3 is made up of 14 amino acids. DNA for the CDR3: TGTGCCAGCAGTTTATCCGGGACAGGGTTCGGCTACACCTTC. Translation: CASSLSGTGFGYTF.

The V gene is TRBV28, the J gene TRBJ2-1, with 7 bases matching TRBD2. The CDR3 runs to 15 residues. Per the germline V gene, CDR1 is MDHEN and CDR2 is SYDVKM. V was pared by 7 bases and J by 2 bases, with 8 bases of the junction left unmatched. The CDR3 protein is CASILRRGTYNEQFF. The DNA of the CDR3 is TGTGCCAGCATCCTCCGGCGGGGGACCTACAATGAGCAGTTCTTC.

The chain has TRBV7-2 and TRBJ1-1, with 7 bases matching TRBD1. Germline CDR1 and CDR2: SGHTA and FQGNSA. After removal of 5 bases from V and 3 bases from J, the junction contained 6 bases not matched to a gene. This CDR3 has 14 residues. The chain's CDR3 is CASSAGTAYTEAFF. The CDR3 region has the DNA TGTGCCAGCAGCGCCGGGACAGCTTACACTGAAGCTTTCTTT. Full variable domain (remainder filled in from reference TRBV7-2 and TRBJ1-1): GAGVSQSPSNKVTEKGKDVELRCDPISGHTALYWYRQSLGQGLEFLIYFQGNSAPDKSGLPSDRFSAERTGGSVSTLTIQRTQQEDSAVYLCASSAGTAYTEAFFGQGTRLTVV.

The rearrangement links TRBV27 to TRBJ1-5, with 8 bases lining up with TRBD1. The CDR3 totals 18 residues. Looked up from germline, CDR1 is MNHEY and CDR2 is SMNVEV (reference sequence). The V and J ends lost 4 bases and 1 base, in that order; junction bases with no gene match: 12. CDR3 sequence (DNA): TGTGCCAGCAGTTCTTTTAAAATTCGGGACAGGAGCAATCAGCCCCAGCATTTT. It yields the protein CASSSFKIRDRSNQPQHF.

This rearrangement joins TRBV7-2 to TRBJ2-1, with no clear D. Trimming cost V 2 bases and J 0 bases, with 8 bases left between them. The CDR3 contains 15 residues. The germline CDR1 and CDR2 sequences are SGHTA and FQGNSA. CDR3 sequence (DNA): TGTGCCAGCAGCTTAAATCTTCTCTCCTACAATGAGCAGTTCTTC. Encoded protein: CASSLNLLSYNEQFF. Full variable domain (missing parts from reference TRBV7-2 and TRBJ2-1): GAGVSQSPSNKVTEKGKDVELRCDPISGHTALYWYRQSLGQGLEFLIYFQGNSAPDKSGLPSDRFSAERTGGSVSTLTIQRTQQEDSAVYLCASSLNLLSYNEQFFGPGTRLTVL.

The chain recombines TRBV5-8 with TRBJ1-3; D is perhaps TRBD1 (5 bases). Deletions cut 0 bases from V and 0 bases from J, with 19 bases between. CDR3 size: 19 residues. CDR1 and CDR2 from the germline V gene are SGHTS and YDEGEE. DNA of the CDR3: TGTGCCAGCAGCTTGGAAGTATGGGCAGGGTCCAGCTCTGGAAACACCATATATTTT. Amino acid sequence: CASSLEVWAGSSSGNTIYF.

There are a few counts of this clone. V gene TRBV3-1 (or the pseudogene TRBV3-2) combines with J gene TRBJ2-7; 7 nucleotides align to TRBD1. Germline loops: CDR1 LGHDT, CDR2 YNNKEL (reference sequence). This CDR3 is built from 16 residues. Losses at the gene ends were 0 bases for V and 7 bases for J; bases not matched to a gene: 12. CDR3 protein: CASSQDFGQATSEQYF. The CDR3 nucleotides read TGTGCCAGCAGCCAAGATTTCGGACAGGCCACCTCAGAGCAGTACTTC.

The CDR3 nucleotides read TGTGCCAGCAGTGAGGTTCAGGGGGCTTGGAATGAGCAGTTCTTC. Translating it yields CASSEVQGAWNEQFF. V usage is TRBV6-4 and J usage is TRBJ2-1, with 8 bases aligning to TRBD1. This CDR3 comprises 15 residues. Per germline, CDR1 MRHNA and CDR2 SNTAGT. Unmatched junction bases numbered 8, after V lost 3 bases and J lost 7 bases.